The clone carrying this T cell receptor beta chain was seen many times. Its matching antigen is unknown. Its ends do not fully match the called genes, so a read error is possible. The study excluded patients with uncontrolled infection, other autoimmune disease, pregnancy or lactation. Every diagnosis used clinical symptoms, serum thyroxine and TRAb, thyroid ultrasound and orbital computed tomography. The data were obtained in a study of T cells in Graves' hyperthyroidism and ophthalmopathy. Study-wide background: At the time of initial diagnosis and before any treatment, peripheral blood was collected.

TCR beta CDR3 regions were amplified from RNA transcripts. RT-PCR in the first round (using the HTBI primer set) targeted the TCR CDR3. TCRdb reprocessed the multiplex PCR reads via MiXCR and lists one record per CDR3 protein. In the table there are approximately 690,000 distinct CDR3 sequences, about a fifth of which are singletons. Overall study results and limits: The model predicted ophthalmopathy a median around six months before onset.

Germline lookup yields CDR1 SGHRS and CDR2 YFSETQ. The CDR3 has 15 residues. Sequencing was done on a sample of blood. V and J are TRBV5-1 and TRBJ2-1; D is ambiguous. This TCR was sampled from a man aged 25 to 45 with Graves' ophthalmopathy. The CDR3, as DNA: TGCGCCAGCGGCTTGGCGGTCAACTCCTACAATGAGCAGTTCTTC. Residues: CASGLAVNSYNEQFF. Complete variable domain (other parts from reference TRBV5-1 and TRBJ2-1): KAGVTQTPRYLIKTRGQQVTLSCSPISGHRSVSWYQQTPGQGLQFLFEYFSETQRNKGNFPGRFSGRQFSNSRSEMNVSTLELGDSALYLCASGLAVNSYNEQFFGPGTRLTVL.